The rows below give T cell receptor beta chains drawn from one sample of a study of cytomegalovirus exposure and HLA in healthy donors. Assay used: immunoSEQ multiplex PCR; TCRdb lists only in-frame clones, some missing. This table has 60,000 to 85,000 clones, about 78% appearing once. The sample consisted of PBMCs. These receptor sequences come from a man aged 40-50 years in good health and CMV-seronegative. Each CDR3 is given with its conserved first and last residue. D genes are given only for firm matches. Clone size appears in some rows only: once, few, many, or a class for an expanded clone.

d_call	clone_size	v_call	j_call	cdr3_aa	cdr3_nt
.	.	TRBV25-1	TRBJ1-1	CASSEWVGRAEAFF	TGTGCCAGCAGTGAATGGGTAGGGAGGGCTGAAGCTTTCTTT
TRBD1	.	TRBV2	TRBJ2-2	CASIPRDSETGELFF	TGTGCCAGCATTCCCAGGGACAGCGAAACCGGGGAGCTGTTTTTT
TRBD1	few	TRBV5-1	TRBJ2-2	CASSLGQGSGELFF	TGCGCCAGCAGCTTGGGACAGGGGTCCGGGGAGCTGTTTTTT
TRBD1	.	TRBV18	TRBJ1-1	CASSPDRANTEAFF	TGTGCCAGCTCACCAGACAGGGCCAACACTGAAGCTTTCTTT
.	.	TRBV28	TRBJ1-1	CASREVDEAFF	TGTGCCAGCCGGGAGGTCGATGAAGCTTTCTTT
TRBD1	once	TRBV29-1	TRBJ2-1	CSVEVTGVGEQFF	TGCAGCGTTGAAGTAACAGGGGTGGGTGAGCAGTTCTTC
TRBD1	.	TRBV9	TRBJ2-1	CASSGGGGVSYNEQFF	TGTGCCAGCAGCGGAGGGGGCGGCGTCTCCTACAATGAGCAGTTCTTC
TRBD2	once	TRBV28	TRBJ2-7	CASSGGTSGIYEQYF	TGTGCCAGCAGCGGTGGGACTAGCGGGATCTACGAGCAGTACTTC
TRBD1	.	TRBV25-1	TRBJ2-7	CASTRQGFSYEQYF	TGTGCCAGCACTCGACAGGGTTTCTCCTACGAGCAGTACTTC
TRBD2	.	TRBV13	TRBJ2-1	CASSLGLAEQFF	TGTGCCAGCAGCTTAGGACTAGCGGAGCAGTTCTTC
TRBD2	few	TRBV15	TRBJ2-1	CATSRTSGYYNEQFF	TGTGCCACCAGCAGGACTAGCGGTTACTACAATGAGCAGTTCTTC
.	.	TRBV30	TRBJ2-7	CAWALSAPYEQYF	TGTGCCTGGGCCCTCAGCGCACCCTACGAGCAGTACTTC
.	.	TRBV28	TRBJ2-7	CASTEQGHEQYF	TGTGCCAGCACGGAACAGGGCCACGAGCAGTACTTC
TRBD1	.	TRBV19	TRBJ2-7	CASRRTGGKDEQYF	TGTGCCAGTAGAAGGACAGGGGGTAAGGACGAGCAGTACTTC
TRBD2	.	TRBV5-4	TRBJ2-1	CASCQRTSGIFEQFF	TGTGCCAGCTGCCAACGGACTAGCGGGATATTTGAGCAGTTCTTC
TRBD1	.	TRBV6-6	TRBJ1-1	CASSPTGVAFF	TGTGCCAGCAGCCCTACAGGGGTGGCTTTCTTT
TRBD2	.	TRBV5-1	TRBJ2-1	CASSPVGLAETPLSYNEQFF	TGCGCCAGCAGCCCGGTGGGACTAGCGGAAACTCCCCTATCCTACAATGAGCAGTTCTTC
.	.	TRBV11-1	TRBJ2-3	CASAYGGLADTQYF	TGTGCCAGCGCATATGGGGGCTTAGCAGATACGCAGTATTTT
.	.	TRBV6-1	TRBJ1-2	CASSVGLEAYGYTF	TGTGCCAGCAGTGTGGGACTCGAGGCCTATGGCTACACCTTC
TRBD2	.	TRBV29-1	TRBJ2-3	CSVTSGRAPDTQYF	TGCAGCGTGACTAGCGGGAGGGCCCCAGATACGCAGTATTTT
.	.	TRBV5-1	TRBJ2-7	CASSLTAGPEQYF	TGCGCCAGCAGTCTCACGGCTGGGCCGGAGCAGTACTTC
.	.	TRBV7-9	TRBJ1-2	CSSSFSGETGKSYGYTF	TGTTCCAGCAGCTTTTCTGGGGAAACAGGGAAGAGTTATGGCTACACCTTC
TRBD2	.	TRBV7-3	TRBJ2-3	CASKAGGGTDTQYF	TGTGCCAGCAAGGCGGGAGGTGGCACAGATACGCAGTATTTT
.	few	TRBV18	TRBJ2-7	CASFSKEKAAYEQYF	TGTGCCAGCTTTTCCAAGGAGAAGGCGGCATACGAGCAGTACTTC
.	.	TRBV21-1	TRBJ2-7	CASNPSLAGGITPYEQYF	TGTGCCAGCAACCCTTCGCTAGCGGGAGGAATAACTCCCTACGAGCAGTACTTC
.	.	TRBV2	TRBJ1-2	CASSSAYGYTF	TGTGCCAGCAGTTCCGCGTATGGCTACACCTTC
TRBD2	once	TRBV5-1	TRBJ2-7	CASSLDSGRYYEQYF	TGCGCCAGCAGCTTGGATAGCGGGAGGTACTACGAGCAGTACTTC
.	.	TRBV18	TRBJ2-4	CASSPPGEVGKNIQYF	TGTGCCAGCTCACCACCGGGCGAAGTGGGCAAAAACATTCAGTACTTC
TRBD2	.	TRBV5-4	TRBJ2-3	CASSLYSSSGSTDTQYF	TGTGCCAGCAGCTTGTATTCCTCGAGCGGGAGTACAGATACGCAGTATTTT
TRBD1	.	TRBV5-8	TRBJ2-3	CASSRRQGADTQYF	TGTGCCAGCAGCCGAAGACAGGGCGCAGATACGCAGTATTTT
TRBD2	.	TRBV11-1	TRBJ2-3	CASSPSGRATDTQYF	TGTGCCAGCAGCCCTAGCGGGAGGGCCACAGATACGCAGTATTTT
.	few	TRBV19	TRBJ2-1	CASSVTGLNEQFF	TGTGCCAGTAGTGTAACAGGGTTGAATGAGCAGTTCTTC
TRBD1	.	TRBV18	TRBJ1-5	CASSPETGWSGQPQHF	TGTGCCAGCTCACCAGAGACAGGGTGGTCGGGTCAGCCCCAGCATTTT
.	few	TRBV10-3	TRBJ1-3	CAISRQDSGNTIYF	TGTGCCATCTCGAGACAGGACTCTGGAAACACCATATATTTT
TRBD1	.	TRBV25-1	TRBJ1-6	CASSLGTALNSPLHF	TGTGCCAGCAGCCTTGGGACAGCCCTTAATTCACCCCTCCACTTT
TRBD2	.	TRBV25-1	TRBJ2-3	CASGYSSGSTDTQYF	TGTGCCAGCGGATATTCTAGCGGAAGCACAGATACGCAGTATTTT
.	.	TRBV10-3	TRBJ2-7	CAISEADRQKNEQYF	TGTGCCATCAGTGAGGCCGACAGGCAGAAAAACGAGCAGTACTTC
TRBD1	few	TRBV20-1	TRBJ1-2	CSASTGYGYTF	TGCAGTGCATCGACAGGGTATGGCTACACCTTC